Given below is one T cell receptor beta chain in context. The data stem from a study of blood T cell repertoires in COVID-19. Study at large: Samples representing acute and convalescent COVID-19 were sourced from the United States, Italy and Spain. The analysed material was cDNA or gDNA that came from T cells, B-cell-depleted T cells, or PBMCs.

The CDR3 extends over 17 amino acids. CDR1 is SEHNR and CDR2 is FQNEAQ in the germline V gene (reference sequence). After removal of 3 bases from V and 10 bases from J, the junction contained 15 bases not matched to a gene. Original processing notes: Cell counts per sample came from amplifying reference gene primers. Profiling relied on immunoSEQ multiplex PCR, and the TCRdb table lists in-frame clones only, not all of them. For V, J and clone size, that table is used; D and trimming come from the DNA. The sample lists 200,000 to 300,000 clones, approximately 85% seen once, with about 0.8% in the top ten.

The sequence was obtained from a woman aged 25 to 39 with acute or convalescent COVID-19. The source material was peripheral blood. The rearrangement links TRBV7-9 to TRBJ1-4, with TRBD1 matching over 9 bases. The CDR3 sequence: CASSLSGATWGQGKLFF. CDR3 DNA: TGTGCCAGCAGCTTGAGTGGTGCAACATGGGGACAGGGAAAACTGTTTTTT. The whole variable domain, remainder taken from reference TRBV7-9 and TRBJ1-4, is DTGVSQNPRHKITKRGQNVTFRCDPISEHNRLYWYRQTLGQGPEFLTYFQNEAQLEKSRLLSDRFSAERPKGSFSTLEIQRTEQGDSAMYLCASSLSGATWGQGKLFFGSGTQLSVL.